Below, 28 T cell receptor beta chains from the same sample are listed, as sequenced in a study of cytomegalovirus exposure and HLA in healthy donors (TCRdb year 2017). To prepare the library, the immunoSEQ multiplex PCR assay was applied. For the multiplex PCR, a mixture combining 60 forward primers for TCR Vbeta segments and 13 reverse primers for TCR Jbeta segments was used. TCRdb's version of the immuneACCESS table is confined to in-frame rearrangements and falls short of the full clone set. An unresolved V gene accounts for under half of the shortfall where checked; the remainder is of unknown origin. This sample gives about 100,000 clones in total; roughly 85% of them show up just once. The top ten clonotypes cover 3.1% of the sample. Material: PBMCs. These receptors originate from a woman aged 40 to 50 in good health and CMV-seronegative.

The chain is built from TRBV5-5 and TRBJ2-3, with 10 bases fitting TRBD2. Per germline, CDR1 SGHKS and CDR2 YYEKEE (reference sequence). V shed 0 bases and J 4 bases; nucleotides not matched to a gene: 8. The CDR3 is 17 amino acids. The CDR3 DNA reads TGTGCCAGCAGCTTGGGAAGGTCGGGACTAGCGTCAGATACGCAGTATTTT. Amino acids: CASSLGRSGLASDTQYF.

This sequence joins TRBV4-2 and TRBJ2-1; 8 bases are a match to TRBD2. The ends lost 0 bases at V and 10 bases at J; junction bases unmatched: 14. From germline, CDR1 is LGHNA and CDR2 YNFKEQ. This CDR3 is built from 17 residues. The CDR3 DNA follows: TGTGCCAGCAGCCAAGATGGGGAGAGCGGGAGAACAGGGGAGCAGTTCTTC. As protein: CASSQDGESGRTGEQFF.

The chain employs TRBV28 and TRBJ2-3; D uncertain. The CDR3 covers 13 residues. V lost 4 bases and J lost 6, with 11 bases in between. Germline V lookup: CDR1 MDHEN, CDR2 SYDVKM. CDR3 sequence: CASSSPPLDTQYF. The CDR3 region has the DNA TGTGCCAGCAGTTCCCCACCACTGGATACGCAGTATTTT.

The table lists this clone with a few counts. This sequence joins TRBV5-4 and TRBJ2-3; TRBD2 matches at 9 bases. Looked up from germline, CDR1 is SGHNT and CDR2 is YYREEE (reference sequence). Trimming removed 2 bases from V and 3 bases from J; junction bases left unmatched: 7. The CDR3 length is 16 residues. The chain's CDR3 is CASSLRVAGVTDTQYF. Written as DNA, the CDR3 is TGTGCCAGCAGCTTAAGGGTAGCGGGAGTAACAGATACGCAGTATTTT.

The chain recombines TRBV7-9 with TRBJ1-1; D is unresolved. The CDR3 contains 13 residues. The V gene lost 7 bases and the J gene lost 8 bases, with 17 bases spanning the gap. CDR1 is SEHNR and CDR2 is FQNEAQ in the germline V gene (reference sequence). CDR3 loop: CASKGMAVGEAFF. The CDR3 DNA reads as TGTGCCAGCAAAGGTATGGCCGTCGGGGAAGCTTTCTTT.

This clone was picked up a small number of times. This chain uses TRBV9 with TRBJ1-2; 8 bases are shared with TRBD1. V lost 3 bases, J lost 7 bases, and 5 bases stayed unmatched. Germline-derived CDR1 and CDR2 are SGDLS and YYNGEE. This CDR3 is 13 amino acids long. CDR3 sequence (DNA): TGTGCCAGCAGCGGCCAGGGGGCAGGTGGCTACACCTTC. Amino acid sequence: CASSGQGAGGYTF. The entire variable domain, with the rest obtained from reference TRBV9 and TRBJ1-2, is as follows: DSGVTQTPKHLITATGQRVTLRCSPRSGDLSVYWYQQSLDQGLQFLIQYYNGEERAKGNILERFSAQQFPDLHSELNLSSLELGDSALYFCASSGQGAGGYTFGSGTRLTVV.

The chain is built from TRBV6-5 and TRBJ2-7, with D perhaps TRBD1 (6 bases). From germline, CDR1 is MNHEY and CDR2 SVGAGI. CDR3 length equals 14 residues. Trimming shortened V by 4 bases and J by 4 bases, and 14 bases separated the two germline ends. CDR3 DNA sequence: TGTGCCAGCAGTTCTTCCGGACAGATATACGAGCAGTACTTC. Translating gives CASSSSGQIYEQYF.

The gene calls are TRBV4-2 and TRBJ2-7, with 10 nucleotides matching TRBD1. The CDR3 has 15 residues. With 0 bases clipped from V and 5 bases from J, the junction kept 4 bases outside the gene matches. Germline values: CDR1 LGHNA, CDR2 YNFKEQ. The CDR3 DNA sequence: TGTGCCAGCAGCCAAGACGGGACAGGGGAGGACGAGCAGTACTTC. This codes for CASSQDGTGEDEQYF.

The genes are TRBV7-9 and TRBJ1-5, with D possibly being TRBD1 (6 bases). Per germline, CDR1 SEHNR and CDR2 FQNEAQ (reference sequence). The CDR3 totals 15 residues. Trimming stripped 5 bases from V and 1 base from J, with 12 bases between. CDR3 loop: CASSISGVSNQPQHF. CDR3 nucleotide sequence: TGTGCCAGCAGCATATCAGGGGTGAGCAATCAGCCCCAGCATTTT. Based on the CDR3 plus reference TRBV7-9 and TRBJ1-5, the full variable domain is DTGVSQNPRHKITKRGQNVTFRCDPISEHNRLYWYRQTLGQGPEFLTYFQNEAQLEKSRLLSDRFSAERPKGSFSTLEIQRTEQGDSAMYLCASSISGVSNQPQHFGDGTRLSIL.

V gene TRBV6-5 combines with J gene TRBJ1-1; a weak D match, TRBD1 (5 bases). Germline CDR1 MNHEY, CDR2 SVGAGI. The CDR3 is made up of 15 amino acids. V was cut by 0 bases and J by 2 bases, with 10 bases left in between. The CDR3 is CASSYSTGENTEAFF. The DNA of the CDR3 is TGTGCCAGCAGTTACTCAACGGGGGAAAACACTGAAGCTTTCTTT.

This clone was counted between two and nine times. The gene calls are TRBV5-8 and TRBJ2-4; TRBD1 agrees at 8 bases. With V trimmed by 2 bases and J by 11 bases, 21 bases remained unmatched. This CDR3 has 18 amino acids. From germline, CDR1 is SGHTS and CDR2 YDEGEE. The CDR3 bases are TGTGCCAGCAGCTTTCTCGGCAGGGGGCCCCGCATAGGGATAGTTCAGTACTTC. Encoded protein: CASSFLGRGPRIGIVQYF.

This clone was detected only once. This chain links TRBV19 with TRBJ2-1; TRBD2 is a possible D gene (6 bases). Germline V lookup: CDR1 LNHDA, CDR2 SQIVND (reference sequence). The CDR3 length is 15 residues. Trimming pared 3 bases from V and 0 bases from J, leaving 9 bases between. The CDR3 spells CASSIGGNSYNEQFF. CDR3 sequence (DNA): TGTGCCAGTAGTATTGGGGGGAACTCCTACAATGAGCAGTTCTTC.

V and J are TRBV19 and TRBJ2-5; 7 positions agree with TRBD2. The V segment lost 6 bases and the J segment 0 bases; nucleotides outside the gene matches: 7. This CDR3 comprises 15 residues. Germline CDR1 is LNHDA and CDR2 is SQIVND (reference sequence). As DNA, the CDR3 is TGTGCCAGTAGACGGGCTAGCGGATACCAAGAGACCCAGTACTTC. This codes for CASRRASGYQETQYF.

The V and J genes are TRBV4-1 and TRBJ2-5, with 7 bases identical to TRBD1. J was trimmed by 4 bases and V by 2 bases; bases with no gene match: 7. This CDR3 spans 15 amino acids. CDR1 is MGHRA, CDR2 YSYEKL, per germline. This CDR3 reads CASSQTGAQGETQYF. Written as DNA, the CDR3 is TGCGCCAGCAGCCAAACAGGGGCACAGGGAGAGACCCAGTACTTC.

The chain carries TRBV5-4 and TRBJ2-2, with a possible D match to TRBD1 (5 bases). The CDR3 is made up of 12 amino acids. Trimming shortened V by 0 bases and J by 12 bases, and 9 bases separated the two germline ends. Germline V gene data show CDR1 as SGHNT and CDR2 as YYREEE (reference sequence). The CDR3 DNA reads as TGTGCCAGCAGCTTGGAGGCAGGGCAGCTGTTTTTT. It translates to CASSLEAGQLFF.

V usage is TRBV18 and J usage is TRBJ2-2; the match to TRBD2 covers 15 bases. With 2 bases clipped from V and 1 base from J, the junction kept 5 bases outside the gene matches. Germline V gene lookup returns CDR1 KGHSH and CDR2 LQKENI. This CDR3 has 19 amino acids. The CDR3 loop is CASSPWTSGRDKNTGELFF. The CDR3 region has the DNA TGTGCCAGCTCACCATGGACTAGCGGGAGGGATAAGAACACCGGGGAGCTGTTTTTT.

V and J are TRBV7-2 and TRBJ1-1; TRBD1 agrees at 9 bases. The CDR3 extends over 15 amino acids. Germline V lookup: CDR1 SGHTA, CDR2 FQGNSA. The V gene end was trimmed by 4 bases and the J gene end by 11 bases; junction bases not matched to a gene: 14. CDR3 in DNA: TGTGCCAGCAGCTCCCCCTGGAAACAGGGGGCGTTGGCTTTCTTT. It specifies CASSSPWKQGALAFF.

The rearrangement joins TRBV11-3 to TRBJ1-6; maybe TRBD1 (6 bases). V was cut by 1 base and J by 7 bases, with 11 bases left in between. The CDR3 is 15 residues long. Looked up from germline, CDR1 is SGHNT and CDR2 is YENEEA. For the CDR3, the DNA is TGTGCCAGCAGCTTAGGAGACAGGTCAAATTCACCCCTCCACTTT. Its protein is CASSLGDRSNSPLHF.

The V gene is TRBV19, the J gene TRBJ1-2; a possible D gene is TRBD1 (6 bases). Trimming left V 0 bases short and J 2 bases short, with 13 bases between. This CDR3 comprises 16 residues. Germline V gene data show CDR1 as LNHDA and CDR2 as SQIVND (reference sequence). This chain's CDR3 is CASSIDLGGANYGYTF. CDR3 bases: TGTGCCAGTAGTATAGATCTCGGGGGGGCGAACTATGGCTACACCTTC.

This clone came up once. This sequence joins TRBV7-9 and TRBJ2-5, with D possibly being TRBD2 (9 bases). CDR1 and CDR2 (germline): SEHNR, FQNEAQ (reference sequence). Trimming shortened V by 10 bases and J by 4 bases, and 31 bases separated the two germline ends. This CDR3 contains 18 residues. The CDR3 sequence is CAIRTGIGRGGGRETQYF. In nucleotides, the CDR3 is TGTGCCATCCGGACAGGGATCGGGCGGGGGGGAGGAAGAGAGACCCAGTACTTC. Full variable domain (outside the CDR3, taken from reference TRBV7-9 and TRBJ2-5): DTGVSQNPRHKITKRGQNVTFRCDPISEHNRLYWYRQTLGQGPEFLTYFQNEAQLEKSRLLSDRFSAERPKGSFSTLEIQRTEQGDSAMYLCAIRTGIGRGGGRETQYFGPGTRLLVL.

This clone was detected only once. This chain joins TRBV7-2 and TRBJ1-1; D is unresolved. Germline values: CDR1 SGHTA, CDR2 FQGNSA. There are 13 residues in the CDR3. V was pared by 1 base and J by 7 bases, with 10 bases between. Here the CDR3 DNA reads TGTGCCAGCAGCTTAGGTCGCCCAGATGAAGCTTTCTTT. It codes for CASSLGRPDEAFF.

The chain couples TRBV9 to TRBJ2-4, with 10 nucleotides matching TRBD2. The ends lost 4 bases at V and 8 bases at J; junction bases unmatched: 6. CDR3 length equals 14 residues. Germline CDR1 SGDLS, CDR2 YYNGEE. CDR3 bases: TGTGCCAGCAGCTCCTCTAGCGGGGGCGACATTCAGTACTTC. It translates to CASSSSSGGDIQYF. Full variable domain (missing parts from reference TRBV9 and TRBJ2-4): DSGVTQTPKHLITATGQRVTLRCSPRSGDLSVYWYQQSLDQGLQFLIQYYNGEERAKGNILERFSAQQFPDLHSELNLSSLELGDSALYFCASSSSSGGDIQYFGAGTRLSVL.

The chain links TRBV2 to TRBJ1-2; 10 positions match TRBD1. V lost 5 bases and J lost 5; bases outside the gene matches: 5. Germline CDR1 and CDR2: SNHLY and FYNNEI. This CDR3 has 14 residues. CDR3 region: CASSRRQGAYGYTF. The CDR3 DNA sequence: TGTGCCAGCAGTCGCCGACAGGGGGCGTATGGCTACACCTTC.

The CDR3 DNA sequence: TGCAGCGCCGGGGGAGGGTTCGGGGAGACCCAGTACTTC. It is translated as CSAGGGFGETQYF. The V call is TRBV29-1, the J call TRBJ2-5; TRBD2 matches 7 bases. The ends lost 7 bases at V and 5 bases at J; junction bases unmatched: 10. The germline gives CDR1 SQVTM, CDR2 ANQGSEA. This CDR3 contains 13 residues.

This clone was seen a handful of times. The chain uses TRBV4-3 and TRBJ1-1, with TRBD1 matching 10 bases. The length of the CDR3 is 18 residues. Germline V gene data show CDR1 as LGHNA and CDR2 as YSLEER. V shed 1 base and J 1 base; nucleotides not matched to a gene: 9. For the CDR3, the DNA is TGCGCCAGCAGCCAAGCTCGGACAGGGGGTCCTCGGAACACTGAAGCTTTCTTT. Its protein product is CASSQARTGGPRNTEAFF.

The V call is TRBV19, the J call TRBJ2-1, with 10 bases fitting TRBD2. The CDR3 runs 15 residues. CDR1 and CDR2 (germline): LNHDA, SQIVND (reference sequence). The ends lost 6 bases at V and 2 bases at J; junction bases unmatched: 4. The CDR3: CASRTAGGTYNEQFF. The CDR3 DNA is TGTGCCAGTAGGACAGCGGGAGGGACCTACAATGAGCAGTTCTTC.

The chain employs TRBV27 and TRBJ2-7, with TRBD2 matching 7 bases. CDR3 size: 17 residues. Trimming took 4 bases from V and 3 from J; bases not matched to a gene: 15. Per germline, CDR1 MNHEY and CDR2 SMNVEV (reference sequence). The CDR3 nucleotides are TGTGCCAGCAGTTCCCTCCTCGGGCGGGGGAGAGACTACGAGCAGTACTTC. It encodes CASSSLLGRGRDYEQYF.

This chain joins TRBV6-1 and TRBJ2-1, with a possible D match to TRBD1 (6 bases). The germline gives CDR1 MNHNS, CDR2 SASEGT. This CDR3 spans 17 amino acids. Trimming removed 4 bases from V and 0 bases from J, with 16 bases in between. The CDR3 DNA follows: TGTGCCAGCAGTGGGGCTAGGGGGACATTCTCCTACAATGAGCAGTTCTTC. Protein product: CASSGARGTFSYNEQFF.